Listed below are T cell receptor beta chains from one sample, sequenced in a study of T cell responses to AZD1222 COVID-19 vaccine. Produced via immunoSEQ multiplex PCR; TCRdb's table is partial and in-frame only. This sample has roughly 100,000 clones, with over 75% found just once. Sequences were derived from peripheral blood, sampled on day 0 of AZD1222 vaccination. The receptors were sampled from an adult in good health. The CDR3 runs from the conserved cysteine through the conserved F or W.

TRBJ1-4	TRBV10-3	CAIAEDRSEKLFF
TRBJ2-1	TRBV27	CASSSGTFSYNEQFF
TRBJ1-2	TRBV6-5	CASSDRGTAYGYTF
TRBJ1-1	TRBV3-1/TRBV3-2	CASRHQGANTEAFF
TRBJ1-3	TRBV19	CASSRRETSGNTIYF
TRBJ1-1	TRBV4-1	CASSPFGQAANTEAFF
TRBJ1-2	TRBV28	CASRFSGTDDGYGYTF
TRBJ1-2	TRBV9	CASSGVKTPTGYGYTF
TRBJ1-6	TRBV27	CASSLSRGGHSPLHF
TRBJ1-3	TRBV7-8	CASSLVALTGNTIYF
TRBJ1-5	TRBV4-2	CASSPSDRGNQPQHF
TRBJ1-2	TRBV28	CASSSDLTGSYGYTF
TRBJ2-7	TRBV3-1/TRBV3-2	CASSQWDTTYEQYF
TRBJ1-1	TRBV12-3/TRBV12-4	CASSLMENKAFF
TRBJ1-6	TRBV3-1/TRBV3-2	CASSQGQGSSPLHF
TRBJ2-7	TRBV18	CASSPRRGSYEQYF
TRBJ2-5	TRBV5-1	CASSQLFAGKETQYF
TRBJ1-2	TRBV6-2/TRBV6-3	CASRYSRTGIGYTF
TRBJ2-5	TRBV28	CASVVGGLVQETQYF
TRBJ2-6	TRBV6-5	CASTPTGAGANVLTF
TRBJ2-7	TRBV7-9	CASSLNARDEQYF
TRBJ2-1	TRBV6-5	CASSRLSSYNEQFF
TRBJ2-7	TRBV15	CATSRTGSSYEQYF
TRBJ2-7	TRBV4-2	CASSQEAGGPNYEQYF
TRBJ1-1	TRBV6-4	CASSTQRGTEAFF
TRBJ1-2	TRBV4-1	CASSQTQEQETYGYTF
TRBJ1-1	TRBV12-5	CASGSLRAANTEAFF
TRBJ1-1	TRBV30	CAWEDFTEAFF
TRBJ1-3	TRBV30	CAWSGLGNTIYF
TRBJ2-2	TRBV5-1	CASSPLGGEAGELFF
TRBJ1-5	TRBV30	CAWSVGDTLYQPQHF
TRBJ2-7	TRBV10-1	CASSEGIGGSYEQYF
TRBJ1-4	TRBV24-1	CATSDPGQGDEKLFF
TRBJ1-2	TRBV28	CASSIDRAYYGYTF
TRBJ2-1	TRBV27	CASSLAGGREQFF
TRBJ2-6	TRBV10-3	CAISGLAGTSGANVLTF
TRBJ1-4	TRBV5-5	CASSPGDGEKLFF
TRBJ2-2	TRBV12-5	CASGPSSAGVAGELFF
TRBJ1-3	TRBV4-1	CATYWKRGSGNTIYF
TRBJ1-2	TRBV6-5	CASSYSGNYGYTF
TRBJ1-2	TRBV4-1	CASSPTGVDGYGYTF
TRBJ2-5	TRBV6-5	CASSYTALGGETQYF